This T cell receptor beta chain was recorded in a study of shared T cell receptors in the human thymus. Libraries were prepared by immunoSEQ multiplex PCR; TCRdb keeps only in-frame clonotypes and omits some of them. The table shows 640,000 or so clones, with over 75% occurring only once. Germline V lookup: CDR1 GTSNPN, CDR2 SVGIG (reference sequence). Between the trimmed V and J ends, which lost 2 bases and 6 bases, there was a span of 14 bases. This CDR3 is built from 14 residues. This sample also belongs to another study, concerning human thymus T cells. As reported in that work: It was healthy Finnish infants having corrective surgery for congenital heart defects who were the donors. Surgeons resected thymus tissue during corrective heart surgery. Repertoires sampled from thymus and blood appeared biased in V and J gene usage. Thymic repertoires from unrelated individuals overlapped highly, related research reported.

This receptor was taken from a boy under two years old with a congenital heart defect. The genes are TRBV30 and TRBJ1-5, with D possibly matching TRBD1 (6 bases). The sample taken for sequencing was thymocytes. The CDR3 spells CAWSSRGASQPQHF. Here the CDR3 DNA reads TGTGCCTGGAGTTCGCGGGGGGCTAGTCAGCCCCAGCATTTT.